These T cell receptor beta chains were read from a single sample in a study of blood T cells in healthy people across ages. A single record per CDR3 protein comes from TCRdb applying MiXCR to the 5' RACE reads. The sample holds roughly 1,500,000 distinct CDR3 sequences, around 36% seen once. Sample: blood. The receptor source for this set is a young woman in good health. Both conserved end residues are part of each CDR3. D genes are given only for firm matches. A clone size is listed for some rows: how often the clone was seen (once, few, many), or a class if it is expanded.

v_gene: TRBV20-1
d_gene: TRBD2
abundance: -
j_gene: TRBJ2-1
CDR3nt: TGCAGTGCGGATGGGACTAGCGGGAGGGCCGGGTACAATGAGCAGTTCTTC
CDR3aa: CSADGTSGRAGYNEQFF

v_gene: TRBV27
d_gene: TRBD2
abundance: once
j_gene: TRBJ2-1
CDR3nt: TGTGCCAGCGCCCCCGTTGGGCTAGCGGCTAACAATGAGCAGTTCTTC
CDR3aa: CASAPVGLAANNEQFF

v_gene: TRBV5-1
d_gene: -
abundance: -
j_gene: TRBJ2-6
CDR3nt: TGCGCCAGCAGCCAAACTACCTCTGGGGCCAACGTCCTGACTTTC
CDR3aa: CASSQTTSGANVLTF

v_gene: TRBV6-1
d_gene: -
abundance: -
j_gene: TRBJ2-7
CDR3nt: TGTGCCAGCAGAACACCTACCGGGGCCCAGGGGTATCACGAGCAGTACTTC
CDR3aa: CASRTPTGAQGYHEQYF

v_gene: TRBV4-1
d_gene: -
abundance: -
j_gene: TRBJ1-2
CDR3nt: TGCGCCAGCAGCCAGCACCCGGGGGCGGAAGGCTACACCTTC
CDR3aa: CASSQHPGAEGYTF

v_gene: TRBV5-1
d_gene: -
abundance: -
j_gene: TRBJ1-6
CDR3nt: TGCGCCAGCAGCGAACTACAGGGCAGGCAATCACCCCTCCACTTT
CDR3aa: CASSELQGRQSPLHF

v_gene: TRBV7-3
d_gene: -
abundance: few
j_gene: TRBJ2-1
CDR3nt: TGTGCCAGCAGCTTAGAGCCAGTACGGGCCCACAATGAGCAGTTCTTC
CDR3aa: CASSLEPVRAHNEQFF

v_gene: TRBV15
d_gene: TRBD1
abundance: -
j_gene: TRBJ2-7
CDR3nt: TGTGCCACCAGCCCCCGAACCGGGACAGGGGGCGCTTTGGTCTACGAGCAGTACTTC
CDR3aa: CATSPRTGTGGALVYEQYF

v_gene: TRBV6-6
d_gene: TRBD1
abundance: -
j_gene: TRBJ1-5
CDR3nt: TGTGCCAGCAGCCCTCAGGGGGACTATAGCAATCAGCCCCAGCATTTT
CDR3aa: CASSPQGDYSNQPQHF

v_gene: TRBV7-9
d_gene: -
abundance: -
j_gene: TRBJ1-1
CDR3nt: TGTGCCAGCAGCCCTCAGGACGGGCTGAACACTGAAGCTTTCTTT
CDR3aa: CASSPQDGLNTEAFF

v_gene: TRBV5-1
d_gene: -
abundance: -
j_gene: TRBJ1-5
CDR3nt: TGCGCCTGCAGAGGGGAAGGCAATCAGCCCCAGCATTTT
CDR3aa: CACRGEGNQPQHF

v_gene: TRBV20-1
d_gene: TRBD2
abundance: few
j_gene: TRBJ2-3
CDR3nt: TGCAGTGCCCAGGGACTAGCGGGCCACACAGATACGCAGTATTTT
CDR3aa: CSAQGLAGHTDTQYF

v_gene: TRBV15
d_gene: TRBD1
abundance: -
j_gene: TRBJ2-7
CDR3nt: TGTGCCACCAGCAACAGGGGGGTATTCAACGAGCAGTACTTC
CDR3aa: CATSNRGVFNEQYF

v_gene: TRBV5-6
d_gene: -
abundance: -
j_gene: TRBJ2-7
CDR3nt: TGTGCCAGCAGCTTGGTAGCCTCGCACGAGCAGTACTTC
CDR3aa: CASSLVASHEQYF

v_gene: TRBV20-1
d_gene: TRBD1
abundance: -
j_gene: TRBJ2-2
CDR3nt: TGCAGTGCCCTTGGACAGGGGGTGGACACCGGGGAGCTGTTTTTT
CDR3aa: CSALGQGVDTGELFF

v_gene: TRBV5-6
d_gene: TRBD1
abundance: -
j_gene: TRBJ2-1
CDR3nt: TGTGCCAGCAGCTTGGTAATCCGGGACAGGGGCATTGGCAATGAGCAGTTCTTC
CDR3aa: CASSLVIRDRGIGNEQFF

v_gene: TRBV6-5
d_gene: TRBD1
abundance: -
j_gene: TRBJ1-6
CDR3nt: TGTGCCAGCAGTTACCCAAGAGGTAGAACAGGGGGCTATAATTCACCCCTCCACTTT
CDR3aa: CASSYPRGRTGGYNSPLHF

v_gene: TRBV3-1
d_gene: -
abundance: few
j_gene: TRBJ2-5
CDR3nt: TGTGCCAGCAGCCAATCGTCGGCCCAAGAGACCCAGTACTTC
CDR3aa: CASSQSSAQETQYF

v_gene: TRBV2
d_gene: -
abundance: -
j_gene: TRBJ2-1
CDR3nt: TGTGCCAGCAGTGAAGCCGAGACGGTCTACAATGAGCAGTTCTTC
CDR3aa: CASSEAETVYNEQFF

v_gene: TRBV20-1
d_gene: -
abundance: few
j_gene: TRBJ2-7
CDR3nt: TGCAGTGCTAGAGTGCTTCTTGTCATCTCCTGCGAGCAGTACTTC
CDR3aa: CSARVLLVISCEQYF

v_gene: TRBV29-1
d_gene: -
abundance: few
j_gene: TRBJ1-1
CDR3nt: TGCAGCGTGTTAGGCGGGATCACTGAAGCTTTCTTT
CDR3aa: CSVLGGITEAFF

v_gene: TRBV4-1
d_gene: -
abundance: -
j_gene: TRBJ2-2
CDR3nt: TGCGCCAGCAGCCAGTTGACAGGTTCCACCGGGGAGCTGTTTTTT
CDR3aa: CASSQLTGSTGELFF

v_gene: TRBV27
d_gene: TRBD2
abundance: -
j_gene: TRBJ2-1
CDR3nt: TGTGCCAGCAGTTTTCTCGGGACTAGCGGGAGCTACAATGAGCAGTTCTTC
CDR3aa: CASSFLGTSGSYNEQFF

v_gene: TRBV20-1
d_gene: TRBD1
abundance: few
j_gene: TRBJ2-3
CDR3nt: TGCAGTGCAGGACAGGGGTTTTGGACAGATACGCAGTATTTT
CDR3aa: CSAGQGFWTDTQYF

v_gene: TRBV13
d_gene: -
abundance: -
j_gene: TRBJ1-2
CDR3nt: TGTGCCAGCAGTTCAAGGGGAACCCTAGGCTACACCTTC
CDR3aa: CASSSRGTLGYTF

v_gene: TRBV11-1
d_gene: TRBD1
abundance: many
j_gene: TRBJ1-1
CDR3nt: TGTGCCAGCAGCTTTGACAGGGCTTCCCATTCGAACACTGAAGCTTTCTTT
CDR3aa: CASSFDRASHSNTEAFF

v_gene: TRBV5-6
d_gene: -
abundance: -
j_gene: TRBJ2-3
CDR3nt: TGTGCCAGCAGCTCTGGGACCAGGGGGGCCCGGGATACGCAGTATTTT
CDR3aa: CASSSGTRGARDTQYF

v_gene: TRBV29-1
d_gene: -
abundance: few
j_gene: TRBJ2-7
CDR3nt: TGCAGCGTTGAATCGGAGCGGAGCAACTACGAGCAGTACTTC
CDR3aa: CSVESERSNYEQYF

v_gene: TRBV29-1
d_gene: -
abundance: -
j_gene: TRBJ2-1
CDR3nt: TGCAGCGTTGAAGGTGGCAGGGGCGTTCGTAAGTTCTACGATGAGCAGTTCTTC
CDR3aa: CSVEGGRGVRKFYDEQFF

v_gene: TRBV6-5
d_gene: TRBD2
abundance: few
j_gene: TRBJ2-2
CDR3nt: TGTGCCAGCAGTTACTCGAGCCGCGGACTAGCGTATCTTATCGACACCGGGGAGCTGTTTTTT
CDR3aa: CASSYSSRGLAYLIDTGELFF

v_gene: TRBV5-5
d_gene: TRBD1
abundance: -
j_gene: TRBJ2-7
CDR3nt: TGTGCCAGCAGCCGGACGGGCGGGACAGGGGCCTACGAGCAGTACTTC
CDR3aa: CASSRTGGTGAYEQYF

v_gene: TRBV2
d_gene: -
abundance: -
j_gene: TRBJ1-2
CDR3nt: TGTGCCAGTAGTGATTGGCAGAACTATGCGGGCTACACCTTC
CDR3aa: CASSDWQNYAGYTF

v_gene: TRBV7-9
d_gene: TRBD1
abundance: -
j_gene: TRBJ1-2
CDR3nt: TGTGCCAGCAGCCCGCAGACAGGGAAGGACTATGGCTACACCTTC
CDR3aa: CASSPQTGKDYGYTF

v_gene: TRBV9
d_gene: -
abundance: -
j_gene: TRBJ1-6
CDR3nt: TGTGCCAGCAGCCCCGGGGCCGCAGGTGATTCACCCCTCCACTTT
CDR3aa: CASSPGAAGDSPLHF

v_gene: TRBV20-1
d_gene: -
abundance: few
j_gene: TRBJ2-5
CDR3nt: TGCAGTGCTAGAGATGGTTCGGTAGTTCGTGAGACCCAGTACTTC
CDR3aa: CSARDGSVVRETQYF

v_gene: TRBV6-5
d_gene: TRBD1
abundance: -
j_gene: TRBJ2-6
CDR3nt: TGTGCCAGCAGTTACGACAGGGCTGGGGCCAACGTCCTGACTTTC
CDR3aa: CASSYDRAGANVLTF

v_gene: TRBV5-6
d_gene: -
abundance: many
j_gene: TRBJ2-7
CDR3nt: TGTGCCAGCAGCTTGGGTGCTGGAGGCGAGCAGTACTTC
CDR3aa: CASSLGAGGEQYF

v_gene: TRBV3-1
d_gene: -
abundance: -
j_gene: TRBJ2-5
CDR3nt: TGTGCCAGCAGCCAATCCCGCCGGGCTCAAGAGACCCAGTACTTC
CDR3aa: CASSQSRRAQETQYF

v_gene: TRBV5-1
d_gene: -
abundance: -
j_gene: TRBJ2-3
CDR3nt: TGCGCCAGCAGCTTATCGACCGGGCGCACAGATACGCAGTATTTT
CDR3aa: CASSLSTGRTDTQYF

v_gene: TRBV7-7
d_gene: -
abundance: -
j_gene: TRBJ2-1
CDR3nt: TGTGCCAGCAGCTCGGGCCTCAGGCAGTTCTTC
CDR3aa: CASSSGLRQFF

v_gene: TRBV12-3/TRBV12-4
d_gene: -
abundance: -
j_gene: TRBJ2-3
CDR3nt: TGTGCCAGCAGCGTTAGCCAAAATACGCAGTATTTT
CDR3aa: CASSVSQNTQYF

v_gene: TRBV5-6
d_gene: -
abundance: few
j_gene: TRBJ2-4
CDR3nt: TGTGCCAGCAGCTTGGCCCCGGGGAGCCTTAAAAACATTCAGTACTTC
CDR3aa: CASSLAPGSLKNIQYF

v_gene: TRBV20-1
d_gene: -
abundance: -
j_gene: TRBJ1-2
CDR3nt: TGCAGTGCTCCCAATAGAAGGGTTAATGGCTACACCTTC
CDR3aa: CSAPNRRVNGYTF

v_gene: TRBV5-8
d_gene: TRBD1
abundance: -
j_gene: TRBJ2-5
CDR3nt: TGTGCCAGCAGCTCCGGGACAGGGGGCCGAGAGACCCAGTACTTC
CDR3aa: CASSSGTGGRETQYF

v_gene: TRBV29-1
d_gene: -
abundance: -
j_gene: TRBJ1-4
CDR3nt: TGCAGCGTTGAAGATAGGAAAGGGGGTCGAGAAAAACTGTTTTTT
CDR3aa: CSVEDRKGGREKLFF

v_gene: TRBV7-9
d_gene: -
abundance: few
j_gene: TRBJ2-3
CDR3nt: TGTGCCAGCAGCCTATGGGGCCTCCACGACACAGATACGCAGTATTTT
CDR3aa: CASSLWGLHDTDTQYF

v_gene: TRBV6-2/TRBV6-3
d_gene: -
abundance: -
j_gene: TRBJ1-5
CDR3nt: TGTGCCAGCAGTTACGGGGGAGGGGTACAGCCCCAGCATTTT
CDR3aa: CASSYGGGVQPQHF

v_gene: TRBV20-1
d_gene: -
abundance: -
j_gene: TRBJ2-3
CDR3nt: TGCAGTGCTAGAGATCCAAGCGGCACAGATACGCAGTATTTT
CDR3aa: CSARDPSGTDTQYF

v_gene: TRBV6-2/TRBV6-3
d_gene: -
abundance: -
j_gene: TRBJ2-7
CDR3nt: TGTGCCACCGTGGACAACTCCTACGAGCAGTACTTC
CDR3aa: CATVDNSYEQYF

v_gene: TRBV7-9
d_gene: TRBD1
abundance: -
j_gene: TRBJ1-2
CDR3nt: TGTGCCAGCAGCTTAGCGGGACAGTATGGCTACACCTTC
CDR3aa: CASSLAGQYGYTF

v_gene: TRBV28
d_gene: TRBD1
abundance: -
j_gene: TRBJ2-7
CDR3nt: TGTGCCAGCAGGCAGGGACAGTACCTCTACGAGCAGTACTTC
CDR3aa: CASRQGQYLYEQYF

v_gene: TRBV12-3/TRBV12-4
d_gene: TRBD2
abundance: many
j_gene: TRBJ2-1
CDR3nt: TGCGCCAGCAGCTTGGCGGGAGGTAATTACAATGAGCAGTTCTTC
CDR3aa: CASSLAGGNYNEQFF